This T cell receptor beta chain was captured by sequencing in a study of blood T cell repertoires in COVID-19. For the study at large: The study drew acute and convalescent COVID-19 samples from the United States, Italy and Spain. The cDNA or gDNA used as material had been derived from T cells, B-cell-depleted T cells, or PBMCs.

CDR1 SGHDN and CDR2 FVKESK come from the germline V gene. V dropped 0 bases and J dropped 2; count of bases not matched to a gene: 12. The CDR3 contains 19 residues. Clinical histories supplied by participants themselves formed the basis of cohort assignment. It was within 2 weeks before study entry that exposed participants met a COVID-19 case. Profiling relied on immunoSEQ multiplex PCR, and the TCRdb table lists in-frame clones only, not all of them. The data hold some 200,000 clones, with about four fifths observed a single time. This chain connects TRBV14 to TRBJ2-3; 9 bases agree with TRBD2. The source is a woman between 45 and 60 years old who had been exposed to COVID-19. Sequencing input: PBMCs or T cells enriched from blood (not recorded which). The CDR3 nucleotides read TGTGCCAGCAGCCAAGATCAGTATGGAGCGGGGGGACACACAGATACGCAGTATTTT. Translation gives CASSQDQYGAGGHTDTQYF.